This TCR beta chain was documented in a study of high-grade serous ovarian cancer treatment subgroups. Across the whole study: Mean per sample: about 15,000 reads, several thousand unique TCR beta rearrangements.

Remarks on this clone: Its antigen is not known.

The CDR3 is made up of 15 amino acids. Germline V CDR1 and CDR2: MDHEN, SYDVKM. After removal of 5 bases from V and 6 bases from J, the junction contained 8 bases not matched to a gene. General observations from the study: Without spatial data, bulk sequencing limits insight into HGSC tumor diversity. Tumors within one patient showed repertoire similarity of about 0.095 to 0.79.

Profiled with immunoSEQ multiplex PCR; TCRdb holds only in-frame clones, not every one. The repertoire holds thousands of clones, 70% to 90% seen once, with approximately 1.5% in the top ten. Tumor samples were taken before definitive surgery or chemotherapy. The sample comprised tumor tissue. The V and J genes are TRBV28 and TRBJ2-7; 12 nucleotides agree with TRBD2. The receptor comes from a human donor with high-grade serous ovarian cancer. CDR3 in amino acids: CASSTRTSGTPEQYF. CDR3 coding DNA: TGTGCCAGCAGTACCCGGACTAGCGGGACGCCCGAGCAGTACTTC.